The subject of this entry is one T cell receptor beta chain. Its target is unknown. The CDR3 loop spans 14 amino acids. Germline V gene sequence: CDR1 MNHEY, CDR2 SVGAGI. Measured with immunoSEQ multiplex PCR; TCRdb has only the in-frame clones, and not every one. The table has approximately 88,000 clones, approximately 88% seen once. The data were taken from a study of cytomegalovirus exposure and HLA in healthy donors. Study observations and caveats: The classifier, whose performance was assessed in both the original and validation cohorts, reportedly diagnosed cytomegalovirus status with high specificity and sensitivity.

This chain joins TRBV6-5 and TRBJ2-1; TRBD2 aligns across 7 bases. This clonotype originated in a woman under 30 in good health and CMV-seropositive. Material: PBMCs. CDR3: CVTHRGERDNEQFF. The DNA of the CDR3 is TGTGTTACTCACCGGGGGGAAAGAGACAATGAGCAGTTCTTC.